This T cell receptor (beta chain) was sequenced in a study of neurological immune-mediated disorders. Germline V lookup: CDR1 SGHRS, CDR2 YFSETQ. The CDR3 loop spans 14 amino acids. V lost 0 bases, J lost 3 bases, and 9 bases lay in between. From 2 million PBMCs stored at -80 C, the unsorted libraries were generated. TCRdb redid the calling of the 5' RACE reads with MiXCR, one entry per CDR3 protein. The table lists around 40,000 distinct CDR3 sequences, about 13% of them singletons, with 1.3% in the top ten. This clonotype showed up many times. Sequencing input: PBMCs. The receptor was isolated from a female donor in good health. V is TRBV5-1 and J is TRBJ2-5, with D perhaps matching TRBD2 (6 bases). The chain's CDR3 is CASSLGGGKETQYF. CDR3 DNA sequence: TGCGCCAGCAGCTTGGGTGGCGGGAAAGAGACCCAGTACTTC.